These 8 T cell receptor beta chains were all obtained from the same sample, sequenced in a study of blood T cell repertoires in COVID-19. Measured with immunoSEQ multiplex PCR; TCRdb has only the in-frame clones, and not every one. The sample shows more than 200,000 clones, 80% to 90% of them seen only once. Material for sequencing was peripheral blood. The receptors were gathered from a woman aged 45-65 years with acute or convalescent COVID-19.

The chain carries TRBV21-1 and TRBJ1-1. TRBV21-1 is a listed pseudogene. The CDR3 loop spans 15 amino acids. CDR3 sequence: CASSKLGEHNTEAFF. CDR3 sequence (DNA): TGTGCCAGCAGCAAATTGGGAGAGCATAACACTGAAGCTTTCTTT.

The chain combines TRBV15 with TRBJ2-2; D unresolved. The CDR3 is made up of 14 amino acids. The germline gives CDR1 LNHNV, CDR2 YYDKDF (reference sequence). With 1 base removed from V and 5 bases from J, the gap between germline ends came to 8 bases. The CDR3 DNA follows: TGTGCCACCAGCAGAGGACAAGATACCGGGGAGCTGTTTTTT. As protein: CATSRGQDTGELFF.

The table lists this clone with a few counts. The chain is built from TRBV7-3 and TRBJ1-2; no definite D call. Germline loops: CDR1 SGHTA, CDR2 FQGTGA. This CDR3 is built from 11 residues. The ends were cut back, 2 bases at V and 8 bases at J, with 6 bases in the middle. The CDR3 is CASSLFRGYTF. The DNA of the CDR3 is TGTGCCAGCAGCTTATTTCGGGGCTACACCTTC.

CDR3 nucleotide sequence: TGCGCCAGCAGCTCTGATCTAGCGGGGACCGGGGAGCTGTTTTTT. Translation gives CASSSDLAGTGELFF. The chain has TRBV5-1 and TRBJ2-2; TRBD2 matches 9 bases. V was clipped by 3 bases and J by 5 bases; unmatched bases: 5. CDR3 length: 15 residues. Germline loops: CDR1 SGHRS, CDR2 YFSETQ.

This chain links TRBV5-1 with TRBJ2-7, with TRBD1 matching 10 bases. The CDR3 loop spans 16 amino acids. The J segment lost 0 bases and the V segment lost 4 bases, leaving 7 bases of the junction unmatched. Looked up from germline, CDR1 is SGHRS and CDR2 is YFSETQ. The CDR3 region is CASSPRTGGFSYEQYF. The CDR3 bases are TGCGCCAGCAGCCCGAGGACAGGGGGTTTCTCCTACGAGCAGTACTTC. The full variable domain, completed using reference TRBV5-1 and TRBJ2-7, is KAGVTQTPRYLIKTRGQQVTLSCSPISGHRSVSWYQQTPGQGLQFLFEYFSETQRNKGNFPGRFSGRQFSNSRSEMNVSTLELGDSALYLCASSPRTGGFSYEQYFGPGTRLTVT.

The chain combines TRBV7-9 with TRBJ2-3; 9 bases are a match to TRBD1. Germline loops: CDR1 SEHNR, CDR2 FQNEAQ (reference sequence). V lost 4 bases to trimming and J lost 3 bases; unmatched junction nucleotides: 5. This CDR3 region has 15 residues. The chain's CDR3 is CASSSWDRETDTQYF. In nucleotides, the CDR3 is TGTGCCAGCAGCTCATGGGACAGGGAAACAGATACGCAGTATTTT.

The chain recombines TRBV18 with TRBJ1-2, with 9 bases aligning to TRBD1. The CDR3 runs 16 residues. Germline V lookup: CDR1 KGHSH, CDR2 LQKENI. Trimming took 1 base from V and 4 from J; bases not matched to a gene: 7. The CDR3 DNA reads TGTGCCAGCTCACCACAAAGGACAGGGGATATCTATGGCTACACCTTC. Its translation is CASSPQRTGDIYGYTF.

The rearrangement joins TRBV6-2 or TRBV6-3 to TRBJ2-1; 9 positions match TRBD2. V gave up 6 bases and J gave up 8 bases; unmatched junction bases: 14. Germline values: CDR1 MNHEY, CDR2 SVGEGT. The CDR3 length is 16 residues. The CDR3 spells CASSPDLAGERDEQFF. Written as DNA, the CDR3 is TGTGCCAGCAGCCCTGATTTAGCGGGAGAGAGGGATGAGCAGTTCTTC.